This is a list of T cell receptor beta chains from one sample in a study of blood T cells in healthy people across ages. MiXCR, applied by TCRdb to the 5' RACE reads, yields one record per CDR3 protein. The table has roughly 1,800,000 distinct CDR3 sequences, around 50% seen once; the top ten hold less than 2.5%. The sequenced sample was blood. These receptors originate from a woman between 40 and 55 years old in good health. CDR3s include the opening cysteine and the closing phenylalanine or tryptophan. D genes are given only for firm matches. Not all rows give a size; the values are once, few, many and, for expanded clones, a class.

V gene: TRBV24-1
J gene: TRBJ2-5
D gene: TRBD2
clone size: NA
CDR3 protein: CATSDGGREAQYF
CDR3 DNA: TGTGCCACCAGTGATGGAGGGAGGGAGGCCCAGTACTTC

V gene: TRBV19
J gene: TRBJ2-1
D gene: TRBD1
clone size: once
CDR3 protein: CASSLSGGGQGNYNEQFF
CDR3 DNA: TGTGCCAGTAGTCTATCTGGCGGGGGACAGGGAAATTACAATGAGCAGTTCTTC

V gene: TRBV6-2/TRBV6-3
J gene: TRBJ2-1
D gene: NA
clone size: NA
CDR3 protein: CASMMDEYNEQFF
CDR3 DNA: TGTGCCAGCATGATGGACGAGTACAATGAGCAGTTCTTC

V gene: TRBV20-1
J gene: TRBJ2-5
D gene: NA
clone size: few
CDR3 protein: CSASGGRNQETQYF
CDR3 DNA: TGCAGTGCTAGTGGAGGGAGGAACCAAGAGACCCAGTACTTC

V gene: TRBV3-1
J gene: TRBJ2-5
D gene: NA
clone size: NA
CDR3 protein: CASSPYRLQETQYF
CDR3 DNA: TGTGCCAGCAGCCCATACAGGTTACAAGAGACCCAGTACTTC

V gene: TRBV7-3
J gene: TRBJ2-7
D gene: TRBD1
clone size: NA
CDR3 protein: CASSLWASRHNGQETYEQYF
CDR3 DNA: TGTGCCAGCAGCTTATGGGCTAGCCGTCACAATGGACAGGAGACATACGAGCAGTACTTC

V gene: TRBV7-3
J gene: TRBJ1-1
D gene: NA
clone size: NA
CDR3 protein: CASSLGPGTTEAFF
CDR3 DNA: TGTGCCAGCAGCTTGGGTCCGGGGACCACTGAAGCTTTCTTT

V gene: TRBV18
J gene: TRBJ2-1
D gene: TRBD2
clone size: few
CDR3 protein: CASSPNRGGYNEQFF
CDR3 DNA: TGTGCCAGCTCACCAAATCGGGGGGGCTACAATGAGCAGTTCTTC

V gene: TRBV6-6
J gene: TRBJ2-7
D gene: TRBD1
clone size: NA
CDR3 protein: CASSYPRVGGIYEQYF
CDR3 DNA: TGTGCCAGCAGTTACCCCCGGGTAGGGGGCATTTACGAGCAGTACTTC

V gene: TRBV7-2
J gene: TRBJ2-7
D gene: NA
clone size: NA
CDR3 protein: CASSLADRPHNEQYF
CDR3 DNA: TGTGCCAGCAGCTTAGCCGACAGGCCCCACAATGAGCAGTACTTC

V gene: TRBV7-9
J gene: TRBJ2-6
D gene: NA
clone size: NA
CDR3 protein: CASSARVGANVLTF
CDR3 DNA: TGTGCCAGCAGCGCGCGGGTGGGGGCCAACGTCCTGACTTTC

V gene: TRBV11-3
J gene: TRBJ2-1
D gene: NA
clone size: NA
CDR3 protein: CASSFDRRSYNEQFF
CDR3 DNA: TGTGCCAGCAGCTTCGACAGGCGCTCCTACAATGAGCAGTTCTTC

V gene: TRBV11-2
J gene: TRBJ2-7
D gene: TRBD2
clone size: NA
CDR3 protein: CASSRLTSGGDYEQYF
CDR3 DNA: TGTGCCAGCAGCCGCCTGACTAGCGGGGGGGATTACGAGCAGTACTTC

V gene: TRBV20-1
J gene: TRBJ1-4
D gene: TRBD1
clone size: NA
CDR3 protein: CSATRQGTPNEKLFF
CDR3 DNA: TGCAGTGCTACAAGACAGGGGACCCCTAATGAAAAACTGTTTTTT

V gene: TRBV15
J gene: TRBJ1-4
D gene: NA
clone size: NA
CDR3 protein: CATSREVGTGEKLFF
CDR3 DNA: TGTGCCACCAGCAGAGAAGTGGGCACCGGTGAAAAACTGTTTTTT

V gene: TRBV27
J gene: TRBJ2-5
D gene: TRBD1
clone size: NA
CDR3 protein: CASSRDWDRGRRETQYF
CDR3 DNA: TGTGCCAGCAGCCGAGACTGGGACAGGGGTCGGCGAGAGACCCAGTACTTC

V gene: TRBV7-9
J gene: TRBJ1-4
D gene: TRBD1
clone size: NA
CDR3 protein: CASSDDREGEKLFF
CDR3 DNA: TGTGCCAGCAGCGACGACAGGGAGGGCGAAAAACTGTTTTTT

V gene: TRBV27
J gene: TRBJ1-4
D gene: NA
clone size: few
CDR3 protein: CASSLSQASNEKLFF
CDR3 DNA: TGTGCCAGCAGTTTATCTCAGGCCTCCAATGAAAAACTGTTTTTT

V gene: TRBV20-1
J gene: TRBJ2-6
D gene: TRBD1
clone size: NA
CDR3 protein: CSASGQGPSGANVLTF
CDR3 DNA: TGCAGTGCTTCCGGACAGGGGCCCAGTGGGGCCAACGTCCTGACTTTC

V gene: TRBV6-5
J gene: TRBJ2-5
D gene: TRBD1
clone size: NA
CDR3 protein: CASSYTGGPYNEQYF
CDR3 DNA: TGTGCCAGCAGTTACACAGGGGGCCCCTACAATGAGCAGTACTTC

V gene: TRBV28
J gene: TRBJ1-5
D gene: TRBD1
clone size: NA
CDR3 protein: CASTFRGWSNQPQHF
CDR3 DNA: TGTGCCAGCACCTTCAGGGGGTGGAGCAATCAGCCCCAGCATTTT

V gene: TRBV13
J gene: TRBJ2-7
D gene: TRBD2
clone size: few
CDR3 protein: CASSRSAGGLGEQYF
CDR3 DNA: TGTGCCAGCAGCCGATCAGCGGGGGGGCTGGGCGAGCAGTACTTC

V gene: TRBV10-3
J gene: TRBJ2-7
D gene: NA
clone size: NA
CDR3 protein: CAIRDSKTSSYEQYF
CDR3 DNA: TGTGCCATCAGGGACTCTAAGACAAGTAGCTACGAGCAGTACTTC

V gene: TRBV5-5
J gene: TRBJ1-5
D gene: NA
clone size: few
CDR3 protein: CASSPAGGGNNQPQHF
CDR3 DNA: TGTGCCAGCAGCCCCGCGGGGGGGGGCAACAATCAGCCCCAGCATTTT

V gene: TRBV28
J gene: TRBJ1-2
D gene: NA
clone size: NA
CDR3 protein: CASSLGRLPGYTF
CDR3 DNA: TGTGCCAGCAGTTTGGGAAGGCTTCCCGGCTACACCTTC

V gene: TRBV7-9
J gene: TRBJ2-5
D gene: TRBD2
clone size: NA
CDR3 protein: CASSLWSGGRQETQYF
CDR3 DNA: TGTGCCAGCAGCCTATGGAGCGGGGGAAGACAAGAGACCCAGTACTTC

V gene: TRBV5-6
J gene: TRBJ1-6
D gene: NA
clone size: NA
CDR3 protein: CASSLDGPGNISPLHF
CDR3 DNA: TGTGCCAGCAGCTTGGATGGTCCAGGGAACATTTCACCCCTCCACTTT

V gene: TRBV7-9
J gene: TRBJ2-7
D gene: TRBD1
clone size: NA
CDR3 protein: CASSLGTGGVDEQYF
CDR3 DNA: TGTGCCAGCAGCTTAGGGACAGGGGGCGTCGACGAGCAGTACTTC

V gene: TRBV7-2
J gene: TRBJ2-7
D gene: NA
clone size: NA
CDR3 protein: CASSWGDSSYEQYF
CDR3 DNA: TGTGCCAGCAGCTGGGGGGACAGCTCCTACGAGCAGTACTTC

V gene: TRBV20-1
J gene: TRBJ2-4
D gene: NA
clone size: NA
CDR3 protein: CSASSGPQKNIQYF
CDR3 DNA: TGCAGTGCTAGTTCGGGACCCCAGAAAAACATTCAGTACTTC

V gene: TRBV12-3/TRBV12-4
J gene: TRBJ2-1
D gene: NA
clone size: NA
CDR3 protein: CASTSRRPYNEQFF
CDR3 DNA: TGTGCCAGCACCTCAAGGAGGCCCTACAATGAGCAGTTCTTC

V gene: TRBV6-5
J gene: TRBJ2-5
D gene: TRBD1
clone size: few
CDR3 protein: CASSSQQGANGDQETQYF
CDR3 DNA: TGTGCCAGCAGTTCACAACAGGGGGCAAACGGTGATCAAGAGACCCAGTACTTC

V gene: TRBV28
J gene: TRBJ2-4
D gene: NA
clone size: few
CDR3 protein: CASSFRRGLAKNIQYF
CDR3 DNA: TGTGCCAGCAGTTTCCGGCGGGGACTAGCCAAAAACATTCAGTACTTC

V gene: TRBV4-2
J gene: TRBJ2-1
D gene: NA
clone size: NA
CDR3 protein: CASSQDGGLGNEQLF
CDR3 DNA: TGTGCCAGCAGCCAAGACGGGGGGCTAGGGAATGAGCAGTTATTC

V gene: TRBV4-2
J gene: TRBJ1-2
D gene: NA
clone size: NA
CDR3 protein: CASSQSQVVFFGYTF
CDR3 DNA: TGTGCCAGCAGCCAGTCGCAGGTGGTTTTTTTTGGCTACACCTTC

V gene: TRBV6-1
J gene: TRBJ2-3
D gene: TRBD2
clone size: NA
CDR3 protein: CASSETWTSGTSTDTQYF
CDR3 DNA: TGTGCCAGCAGTGAAACCTGGACTAGCGGGACAAGCACAGATACGCAGTATTTT

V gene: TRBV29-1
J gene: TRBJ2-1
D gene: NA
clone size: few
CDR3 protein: CSVEIRGEQFF
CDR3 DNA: TGCAGCGTTGAAATCAGGGGTGAGCAGTTCTTC

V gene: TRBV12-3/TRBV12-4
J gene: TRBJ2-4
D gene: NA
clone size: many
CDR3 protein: CASSLLGAKNIQYF
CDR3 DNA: TGTGCCAGCAGTTTGCTGGGAGCCAAAAACATTCAGTACTTC

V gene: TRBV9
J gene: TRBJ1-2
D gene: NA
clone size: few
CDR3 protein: CASSVGEVNYGYTF
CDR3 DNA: TGTGCCAGCAGCGTAGGGGAGGTCAACTATGGCTACACCTTC

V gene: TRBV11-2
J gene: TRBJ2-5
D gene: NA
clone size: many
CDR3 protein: CASSLDSSQETQYF
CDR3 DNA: TGTGCCAGCAGCTTAGATTCCAGTCAAGAGACCCAGTACTTC

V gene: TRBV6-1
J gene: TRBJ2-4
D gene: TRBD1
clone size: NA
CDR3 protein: CACLSGQGALLGKNIQYF
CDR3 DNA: TGTGCCTGTTTGTCAGGACAGGGGGCCCTTCTAGGCAAAAACATTCAGTACTTC

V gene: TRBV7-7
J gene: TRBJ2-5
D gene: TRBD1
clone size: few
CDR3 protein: CASSPKGQQETQYF
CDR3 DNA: TGTGCTAGCAGCCCAAAGGGACAGCAAGAGACCCAGTACTTC

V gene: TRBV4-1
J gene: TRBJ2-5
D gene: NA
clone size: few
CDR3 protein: CASSQVLGANRRETQYF
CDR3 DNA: TGCGCCAGCAGCCAAGTTTTAGGGGCGAACAGGCGAGAGACCCAGTACTTC

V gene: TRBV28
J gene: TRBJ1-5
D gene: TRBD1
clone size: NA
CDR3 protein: CASKGGPAGPQHF
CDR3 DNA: TGTGCCAGCAAAGGGGGCCCCGCGGGGCCCCAGCATTTT

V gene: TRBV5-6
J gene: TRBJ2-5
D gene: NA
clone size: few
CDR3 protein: CASSLYPGAGEETQYF
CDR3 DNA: TGTGCCAGCAGCTTGTATCCGGGGGCTGGGGAAGAGACCCAGTACTTC

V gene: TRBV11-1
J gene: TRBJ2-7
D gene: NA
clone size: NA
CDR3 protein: CASSLGGDNYEQYF
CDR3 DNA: TGTGCCAGCAGCTTAGGCGGGGACAACTACGAGCAGTACTTC

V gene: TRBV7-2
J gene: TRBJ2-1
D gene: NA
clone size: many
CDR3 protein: CASSLYGPNNEQFF
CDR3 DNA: TGTGCCAGCAGCTTATACGGGCCAAACAATGAGCAGTTCTTC

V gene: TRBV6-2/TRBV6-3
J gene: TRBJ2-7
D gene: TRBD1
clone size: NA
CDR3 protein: CASRKGTGAYHEQYF
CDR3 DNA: TGTGCCAGCAGAAAGGGGACAGGGGCTTACCACGAGCAGTACTTC

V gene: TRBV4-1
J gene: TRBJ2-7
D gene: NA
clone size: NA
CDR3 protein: CASSQVVDRPRDEQYF
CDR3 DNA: TGCGCCAGCAGCCAAGTGGTTGACAGACCCCGGGACGAGCAGTACTTC

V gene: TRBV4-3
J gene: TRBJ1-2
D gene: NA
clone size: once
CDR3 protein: CASSQDTGAGGYTF
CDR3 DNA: TGCGCCAGCAGCCAAGATACGGGGGCGGGCGGCTACACCTTC